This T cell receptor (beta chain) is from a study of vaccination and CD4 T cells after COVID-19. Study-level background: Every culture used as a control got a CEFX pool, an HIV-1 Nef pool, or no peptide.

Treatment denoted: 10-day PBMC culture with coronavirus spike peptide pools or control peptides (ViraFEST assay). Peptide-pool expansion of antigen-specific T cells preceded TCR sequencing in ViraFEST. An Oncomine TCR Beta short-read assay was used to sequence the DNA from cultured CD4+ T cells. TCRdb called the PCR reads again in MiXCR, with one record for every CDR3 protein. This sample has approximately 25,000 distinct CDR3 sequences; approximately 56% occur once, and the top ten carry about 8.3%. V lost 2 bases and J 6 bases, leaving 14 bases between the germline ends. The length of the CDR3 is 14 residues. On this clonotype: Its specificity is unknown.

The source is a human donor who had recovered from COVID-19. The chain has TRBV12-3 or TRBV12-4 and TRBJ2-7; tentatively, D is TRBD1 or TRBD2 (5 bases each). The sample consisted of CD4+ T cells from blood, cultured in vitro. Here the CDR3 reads CASSLRDGAFEQYF. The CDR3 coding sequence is TGTGCCAGCAGTTTACGGGACGGCGCCTTCGAGCAGTACTTC.